These 9 T cell receptor beta chains originate from one sample sequenced in a study of OX40 agonist ivuxolimab in advanced cancers. The protocol was immunoSEQ multiplex PCR, while the TCRdb copy is restricted to in-frame clones and leaves out a portion. In the table there are some 45,000 clones, 70% to 90% of which are singletons. This material consisted of CD4+ or CD8+ T cells sorted from blood, taken in a trial of the OX40 agonist ivuxolimab. These receptors originate from an adult with an advanced solid tumor such as melanoma, head and neck, liver or kidney cancer.

V usage is TRBV28 and J usage is TRBJ2-7; D possibly corresponds to TRBD2 (5 bases). Germline lookup yields CDR1 MDHEN and CDR2 SYDVKM. This CDR3 is built from 13 residues. V was cut by 9 bases and J by 6 bases, with 18 bases left in between. This chain's CDR3 is CASTRAPVGEQYF. The CDR3 DNA reads TGTGCCAGTACGAGGGCTCCCGTGGGCGAGCAGTACTTC.

The sample holds a few counts of this clone. The chain has TRBV2 and TRBJ1-4; no firm D call. In germline, CDR1 is SNHLY, CDR2 FYNNEI. The V end was cut by 0 bases, the J end by 8 bases, with 13 bases between. This CDR3 contains 15 residues. CDR3 loop: CASSEAPGAVEKLFF. CDR3 bases: TGTGCCAGCAGTGAAGCCCCTGGAGCAGTCGAAAAACTGTTTTTT.

The V call is TRBV19, the J call TRBJ1-2, with TRBD1 matching 8 bases. Germline CDR1 and CDR2: LNHDA and SQIVND (reference sequence). V was clipped by 7 bases and J by 7 bases; unmatched bases: 14. The CDR3 loop spans 15 amino acids. In DNA, the CDR3 is TGTGCCAGTACGAAAGGCCGGACAGGGACTTTTGGCTACACCTTC. Its translation is CASTKGRTGTFGYTF. Full variable domain (rest looked up from reference TRBV19 and TRBJ1-2): DGGITQSPKYLFRKEGQNVTLSCEQNLNHDAMYWYRQDPGQGLRLIYYSQIVNDFQKGDIAEGYSVSREKKESFPLTVTSAQKNPTAFYLCASTKGRTGTFGYTFGSGTRLTVV.

V gene TRBV18 combines with J gene TRBJ1-2; no reliable D call. This CDR3 region has 14 residues. Germline V gives CDR1 KGHSH, CDR2 LQKENI. Trimming pared 0 bases from V and 6 bases from J, leaving 11 bases between. In nucleotides, the CDR3 is TGTGCCAGCTCACCACCGACACGGTCGCATGGCTACACCTTC. Its translation: CASSPPTRSHGYTF.

V and J are TRBV2 and TRBJ2-1; D remains unclear. This CDR3 has 14 amino acids. V lost 5 bases to trimming and J lost 8 bases, with 16 bases between them. Per the germline V gene, CDR1 is SNHLY and CDR2 is FYNNEI. The CDR3 region is CASSRRWFRDEQFF. CDR3 coding DNA: TGTGCCAGCAGTCGACGCTGGTTTAGGGATGAGCAGTTCTTC.

The chain joins TRBV5-4 to TRBJ2-7; a possible D gene is TRBD1 (6 bases). The CDR3 runs 14 residues. Trimming removed 5 bases from V and 0 bases from J, with 12 bases in between. Germline CDR1 is SGHNT and CDR2 is YYREEE (reference sequence). The CDR3 sequence is CASRRDRNSYEQYF. In DNA form, the CDR3 reads TGTGCCAGCAGACGAGACAGGAACTCCTACGAGCAGTACTTC.

CDR3 amino acids: CASSRLGVYEQFF. In DNA, the CDR3 is TGTGCCAGCAGCCGTTTAGGGGTGTATGAGCAGTTCTTC. This chain uses TRBV4-2 with TRBJ2-1; weak D call: TRBD1 (5 bases). The CDR3 loop spans 13 amino acids. CDR1 and CDR2 (germline): LGHNA, YNFKEQ. V was pared by 4 bases and J by 8 bases, with 12 bases between.

This rearrangement joins TRBV7-2 to TRBJ2-5; tentatively, D is TRBD2 (6 bases). Trimming took off 3 bases at V and 1 base at J, with 9 bases between the two ends. The CDR3 totals 14 residues. Germline V gene lookup returns CDR1 SGHTA and CDR2 FQGNSA. In DNA form, the CDR3 reads TGTGCCAGCAGCTTGGGGGGTCTCCAAGAGACCCAGTACTTC. Translation: CASSLGGLQETQYF. The variable domain in full, with the rest retrieved from reference TRBV7-2 and TRBJ2-5, is GAGVSQSPSNKVTEKGKDVELRCDPISGHTALYWYRQSLGQGLEFLIYFQGNSAPDKSGLPSDRFSAERTGGSVSTLTIQRTQQEDSAVYLCASSLGGLQETQYFGPGTRLLVL.

The V and J genes are TRBV19 and TRBJ2-7; D is perhaps TRBD1 (5 bases). This CDR3 contains 15 residues. V lost 1 base to trimming and J lost 3 bases, with 13 bases between them. From germline, CDR1 is LNHDA and CDR2 SQIVND (reference sequence). This CDR3 reads CASSIGPGRDYEQYF. The CDR3 DNA is TGTGCCAGTAGTATAGGTCCTGGCAGGGACTACGAGCAGTACTTC.